The 16 T cell receptor beta chains in this list originate from one sample, sequenced in a study of cytomegalovirus exposure and HLA in healthy donors (dated by TCRdb to about 2017). To prepare the library, the immunoSEQ multiplex PCR assay was applied. A mixture of 60 forward primers for TCR Vbeta segments and 13 reverse primers for TCR Jbeta segments was used in the multiplex PCR. TCRdb holds this immuneACCESS table with in-frame rearrangements only. Some clones are missing; in checked studies, unresolved V genes explain under half, and the rest has no known cause. For this sample the table gives some 110,000 clones, of which approximately 80% were detected only once. Together, the top ten hold around 13% of the sample. The sequenced material came from PBMCs. These receptors all stem from a woman aged 40 to 50 in good health and CMV-seropositive.

This sequence joins TRBV2 and TRBJ2-7, with TRBD1 identical over 9 bases. From germline, CDR1 is SNHLY and CDR2 FYNNEI. Unmatched junction bases numbered 9, after V lost 6 bases and J lost 6 bases. The CDR3 is 14 amino acids. The CDR3 region is CASRLRDRVAEQYF. The CDR3 DNA reads as TGTGCCAGCAGGCTAAGGGACAGGGTGGCCGAGCAGTACTTC.

The chain carries TRBV7-6 and TRBJ2-7, with D possibly TRBD1 on 5 matching bases. The germline V and J ends were trimmed by 1 base and 3 bases, with 16 bases remaining between them. The CDR3 consists of 16 residues. Germline loops: CDR1 SGHVS, CDR2 FNYEAQ. CDR3 DNA: TGTGCCAGCAGCTTAGAACCCTTAGGGGATTACTACGAGCAGTACTTC. This sequence encodes CASSLEPLGDYYEQYF.

The chain is built from TRBV5-1 and TRBJ2-5; no definite D call. The J call may not be correct, given that the DNA end is closer to TRBJ2-7. CDR3 length: 13 amino acids. CDR1 SGHRS and CDR2 YFSETQ come from the germline V gene. For the CDR3, the DNA is TGCGCCAGCAGCCCGTCGGTAGTTGCCGAGCAGTACTTC. Amino acid sequence: CASSPSVVAEQYF.

The genes are TRBV29-1 and TRBJ2-7; D possibly corresponds to TRBD2 (7 bases). Germline V CDR1 and CDR2: SQVTM, ANQGSEA. V was clipped by 1 base and J by 6 bases, with 10 bases between them. The CDR3 has 12 residues. DNA of the CDR3: TGCAGCGTTGAAGTGGGAGGGGGCGAGCAGTACTTC. Translating it yields CSVEVGGGEQYF.

CDR3 amino acids: CATAAGWGIQYF. The DNA for the CDR3 is TGTGCCACCGCCGCAGGGTGGGGCATTCAGTACTTC. This chain joins TRBV5-4 and TRBJ2-4; D might be TRBD1 (5 bases). Germline V CDR1 and CDR2: SGHNT, YYREEE (reference sequence). V was trimmed by 9 bases and J by 9 bases, leaving 16 bases between them. This CDR3 has 12 residues.

The chain recombines TRBV5-1 with TRBJ1-1, with 11 nucleotides matching TRBD1. Per the germline V gene, CDR1 is SGHRS and CDR2 is YFSETQ. CDR3 length: 15 residues. J lost 4 bases, V lost 1 base, and 3 bases had no gene match. The CDR3 DNA follows: TGCGCCAGCAGCTTGATGGGGACAGGGGGCACTGAAGCTTTCTTT. Amino acid sequence: CASSLMGTGGTEAFF.

The chain employs TRBV28 and TRBJ1-1; D remains unclear. V was clipped by 5 bases and J by 3 bases, with 10 bases between them. The CDR3 extends over 13 amino acids. CDR1 MDHEN and CDR2 SYDVKM come from the germline V gene. CDR3 sequence (DNA): TGTGCCAGCAGTCTAACCCAGGACACTGAAGCTTTCTTT. The encoded protein is CASSLTQDTEAFF.

The chain employs TRBV7-8 and TRBJ1-1, with a tentative D call TRBD1 (5 bases). V lost 3 bases to trimming and J lost 1 base, with 6 bases between them. The CDR3 totals 13 residues. Looked up from germline, CDR1 is SGHVS and CDR2 is FQNEAQ. Written as DNA, the CDR3 is TGTGCCAGCAGCTTCCAGGGGAACACTGAAGCTTTCTTT. It is translated as CASSFQGNTEAFF. The whole variable domain, remainder taken from reference TRBV7-8 and TRBJ1-1, is GAGVSQSPRYKVAKRGQDVALRCDPISGHVSLFWYQQALGQGPEFLTYFQNEAQLDKSGLPSDRFFAERPEGSVSTLKIQRTQQEDSAVYLCASSFQGNTEAFFGQGTRLTVV.

The V gene is TRBV7-9, the J gene TRBJ2-2, with 9 positions matching TRBD1. The CDR3 has 14 amino acids. Looked up from germline, CDR1 is SEHNR and CDR2 is FQNEAQ (reference sequence). With V trimmed by 4 bases and J by 6 bases, 3 bases remained unmatched. This chain's CDR3 is CASSSRTGAGELFF. The DNA for the CDR3 is TGTGCCAGCAGCTCCCGGACAGGGGCCGGGGAGCTGTTTTTT.

The chain has TRBV19 and TRBJ2-1, with D maybe TRBD2 (7 bases). CDR3 size: 14 residues. Trimming took off 7 bases at V and 5 bases at J, with 15 bases between the two ends. The germline V gene encodes CDR1 LNHDA and CDR2 SQIVND (reference sequence). CDR3 sequence (DNA): TGTGCCAGTAACCTTGGGGGGGCCCACAATGAGCAGTTCTTC. It codes for CASNLGGAHNEQFF.

The chain is built from TRBV7-9 and TRBJ2-7; tentative D call: TRBD1 (6 bases). The V gene's germline CDR1 is SEHNR and CDR2 FQNEAQ (reference sequence). V lost 6 bases, J lost 4 bases, and 13 bases lay in between. The CDR3 extends over 13 amino acids. This CDR3 is CASRYRVGYEQYF. CDR3 sequence (DNA): TGTGCCAGCAGATACAGGGTTGGATACGAGCAGTACTTC.

V gene TRBV7-9 combines with J gene TRBJ2-7, with a possible D match to TRBD1 (6 bases). The CDR3 has 15 residues. CDR1 and CDR2 (germline): SEHNR, FQNEAQ (reference sequence). The germline V and J ends were trimmed by 6 bases and 3 bases, with 18 bases remaining between them. CDR3 bases: TGTGCCAGCAGTTTATTGGGGCAGGGGATCTACGAGCAGTACTTC. Translation gives CASSLLGQGIYEQYF.

This clone has only one observation. V is TRBV5-1 and J is TRBJ2-3; D gene uncertain. The V gene lost 1 base and the J gene lost 1 base, with 4 bases spanning the gap. The CDR3 sequence is 13 residues long. Germline assignment: CDR1 SGHRS and CDR2 YFSETQ. The CDR3 spells CASSLPGTDTQYF. CDR3 bases: TGCGCCAGCAGCTTGCCCGGCACAGATACGCAGTATTTT.

This clone was found a few times. J is TRBJ1-2 and V is TRBV6-1, with 8 bases that match TRBD1. J lost 4 bases, V lost 8 bases, and 6 bases had no gene match. The CDR3 length is 13 residues. Germline V gene data show CDR1 as MNHNS and CDR2 as SASEGT. The chain's CDR3 is CASDGTGFYGYTF. DNA for the CDR3: TGTGCCAGCGATGGGACAGGTTTCTATGGCTACACCTTC.

V usage is TRBV9 and J usage is TRBJ2-2; 9 bases are a match to TRBD1. CDR3 length equals 20 residues. The germline gives CDR1 SGDLS, CDR2 YYNGEE. The junction had 21 bases not matched to a gene; V was cut back by 5 bases and J by 4 bases. CDR3 residues: CASRSTSSDTGTGFTGELFF. The CDR3 DNA reads as TGTGCCAGCAGATCGACGAGTTCCGACACCGGGACAGGGTTCACCGGGGAGCTGTTTTTT.

The chain's CDR3 is CASSKDRAGYEQYF. The CDR3 DNA sequence: TGTGCCAGCAGTAAGGACAGGGCTGGCTACGAGCAGTACTTC. The chain recombines TRBV5-4 with TRBJ2-7; 8 bases are shared with TRBD1. This CDR3 comprises 14 residues. Germline lookup yields CDR1 SGHNT and CDR2 YYREEE (reference sequence). V shed 5 bases, J shed 3 bases, and the junction held 7 bases outside the gene matches.